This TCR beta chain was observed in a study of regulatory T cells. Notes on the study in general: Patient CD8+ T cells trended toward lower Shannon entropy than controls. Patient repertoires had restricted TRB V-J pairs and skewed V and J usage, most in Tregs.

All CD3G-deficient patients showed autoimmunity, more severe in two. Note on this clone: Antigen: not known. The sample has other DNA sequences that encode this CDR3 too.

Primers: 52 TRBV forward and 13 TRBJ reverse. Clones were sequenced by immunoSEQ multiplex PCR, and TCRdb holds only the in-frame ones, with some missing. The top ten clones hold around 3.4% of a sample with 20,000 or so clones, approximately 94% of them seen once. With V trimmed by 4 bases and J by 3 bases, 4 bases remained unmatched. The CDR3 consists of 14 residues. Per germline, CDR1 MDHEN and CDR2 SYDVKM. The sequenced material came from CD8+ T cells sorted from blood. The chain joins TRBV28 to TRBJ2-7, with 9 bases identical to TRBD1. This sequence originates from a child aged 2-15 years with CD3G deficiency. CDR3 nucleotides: TGTGCCAGCAGTTCACCGGGACAGGGCTACGAGCAGTACTTC. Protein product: CASSSPGQGYEQYF.